This TCR beta chain was obtained from a study of T cell responses to AZD1222 COVID-19 vaccine. The study's findings and limits: All repertoire sampling was performed exclusively after the peak T cell response.

As concerns this clone: Its matching antigen is unknown.

Generated by immunoSEQ multiplex PCR, the TCRdb table keeps only in-frame clones and is missing some. The table includes about 130,000 clones, nearly 90% detected once. The CDR3 length is 14 residues. From germline, CDR1 is SEHNR and CDR2 FQNEAQ (reference sequence). V was clipped by 3 bases and J by 5 bases, with 11 bases between them. The chain joins TRBV7-9 to TRBJ1-5; D possibly corresponds to TRBD1 (6 bases). The specimen comprised peripheral blood, sampled 28 days after the second AZD1222 dose. This TCR was recovered from an adult who received the AZD1222 COVID-19 vaccine. CDR3 amino acids: CASSFLGGDQPQHF. CDR3 bases: TGTGCCAGCAGCTTCTTGGGGGGCGATCAGCCCCAGCATTTT.